The next 20 T cell receptor beta chains were all read from a single sample in a study of technical replicates of blood from several donors. Profiling relied on immunoSEQ multiplex PCR, and the TCRdb table lists in-frame clones only, not all of them. Of around 79,000 clones in the sample, around nine tenths are singletons; the top ten hold 0.2% to 0.25%. The sample was T cells isolated from PBMCs. The receptors come from a human donor in good health.

The J gene is TRBJ2-5, the V gene TRBV5-8, with TRBD1 identical over 7 bases. J lost 7 bases, V lost 7 bases, and 13 bases had no gene match. The CDR3 contains 14 residues. Germline-derived CDR1 and CDR2 are SGHTS and YDEGEE. The chain's CDR3 is CASGSTGFVVTQYF. The CDR3, as DNA: TGTGCCAGCGGGTCGACAGGGTTTGTAGTGACCCAGTACTTC.

The DNA for the CDR3 is TGTGCCAGCAGTCTTAACTCCTACGAGCAGTACTTC. Translated, it gives CASSLNSYEQYF. The chain carries TRBV28 and TRBJ2-7, with D unclear. The V and J ends lost 5 bases and 0 bases respectively, with 5 bases between them. This CDR3 has 12 amino acids. CDR1 is MDHEN, CDR2 SYDVKM, per germline.

This clone was seen a few times. The chain carries TRBV28 and TRBJ1-1, with a weak D call TRBD1 (5 bases). Per germline, CDR1 MDHEN and CDR2 SYDVKM. V dropped 8 bases and J dropped 1 base, with 8 bases sitting between them. This CDR3 contains 12 residues. CDR3 in DNA: TGTGCCAGCCACACAGGGAACACTGAAGCTTTCTTT. It is translated as CASHTGNTEAFF.

The genes are TRBV5-5 and TRBJ2-1; 10 nucleotides agree with TRBD1. Per germline, CDR1 SGHKS and CDR2 YYEKEE (reference sequence). The CDR3 contains 14 residues. With V trimmed by 4 bases and J by 7 bases, 5 bases remained unmatched. The CDR3 region is CASSVGTGANEQFF. The CDR3, as DNA: TGTGCCAGCAGCGTAGGGACAGGGGCTAATGAGCAGTTCTTC.

This rearrangement joins TRBV28 to TRBJ1-2, with D possibly being TRBD1 (5 bases). Trimming removed 5 bases at V and 3 bases at J, with 22 bases between. CDR1 MDHEN and CDR2 SYDVKM come from the germline V gene. This CDR3 is built from 17 residues. This CDR3 is CASSINDWTDNYYGYTF. The CDR3 nucleotides are TGTGCCAGCAGTATAAACGATTGGACGGACAACTACTATGGCTACACCTTC.

This clone was seen a single time. The chain's CDR3 is CASSTGGPVSYEQYF. The CDR3 nucleotides are TGTGCCAGCAGTACCGGGGGGCCTGTCTCCTACGAGCAGTACTTC. The rearrangement joins TRBV6-5 to TRBJ2-7; a possible D gene is TRBD2 (7 bases). Deletions cut 5 bases from V and 0 bases from J, with 14 bases between. The CDR3 spans 15 residues. CDR1 MNHEY and CDR2 SVGAGI come from the germline V gene.

This clone has just a few counts. The chain is built from TRBV7-3 and TRBJ1-1; 9 bases are a match to TRBD1. CDR3 size: 14 residues. Trimming took 5 bases from V and 1 from J; bases not matched to a gene: 2. Germline V gene sequence: CDR1 SGHTA, CDR2 FQGTGA. CDR3 coding DNA: TGTGCCAGCAGCGTGACAGGGGGGAACACTGAAGCTTTCTTT. This translates into CASSVTGGNTEAFF.

On this clone: At one of its ends the junction is not consistent with the germline gene, which may arise from a read error. The chain employs TRBV4-1 and TRBJ1-4; weak D call: TRBD1 (6 bases). The CDR3 length is 12 residues. CDR1 is MGHRA and CDR2 is YSYEKL in the germline V gene. DNA for the CDR3: TGCGCCAGCAGCCATCCACAGGGTCCACAACGGTTT. It yields the protein CASSHPQGPQRF.

The chain is built from TRBV28 and TRBJ2-2; TRBD1 matches at 9 bases. Trimming took 4 bases from V and 13 from J; bases not matched to a gene: 4. The CDR3 covers 12 residues. Germline V CDR1 and CDR2: MDHEN, SYDVKM. The CDR3 is CASSSGTGRLFF. The CDR3 region has the DNA TGTGCCAGCAGTTCCGGGACAGGGAGGCTGTTTTTT.

The V gene is TRBV2, the J gene TRBJ2-5; D unresolved. V lost 3 bases, J lost 1 base, and 15 bases lay in between. Germline values: CDR1 SNHLY, CDR2 FYNNEI. CDR3 length equals 16 residues. The DNA for the CDR3 is TGTGCCAGCAGTGATTTCGGGTTCAAAACCCAAGAGACCCAGTACTTC. Translating it yields CASSDFGFKTQETQYF.

In its sample, this clone was seen once. The chain uses TRBV4-1 and TRBJ1-4, with TRBD1 matching over 9 bases. CDR3 length: 16 amino acids. The V gene's germline CDR1 is MGHRA and CDR2 YSYEKL. Unmatched junction bases numbered 8, after V lost 2 bases and J lost 7 bases. CDR3 nucleotide sequence: TGCGCCAGCAGCCAATTCAACAGGGGGCGCGGTGAAAAACTGTTTTTT. Translation: CASSQFNRGRGEKLFF.

The V and J genes are TRBV7-9 and TRBJ1-1, with no clear D. The CDR3 contains 14 residues. Germline V gives CDR1 SEHNR, CDR2 FQNEAQ (reference sequence). V lost 3 bases, J lost 2 bases, and 10 bases lay in between. CDR3 coding DNA: TGTGCCAGCAGCTTGGTGGGCAGTAACACTGAAGCTTTCTTT. Translating gives CASSLVGSNTEAFF.

The chain joins TRBV28 to TRBJ2-1; 11 bases match TRBD2. After removal of 5 bases from V and 1 base from J, the junction contained 4 bases not matched to a gene. CDR3 length: 16 residues. Germline loops: CDR1 MDHEN, CDR2 SYDVKM. The CDR3 DNA sequence: TGTGCCAGCAGTCAAATAGCGGGAGGGTCCTACAATGAGCAGTTCTTC. Protein: CASSQIAGGSYNEQFF.

This chain uses TRBV29-1 with TRBJ2-2; D may be TRBD2 (6 bases). Per the germline V gene, CDR1 is SQVTM and CDR2 is ANQGSEA. V lost 5 bases and J lost 2, with 12 bases in between. The CDR3 runs to 14 residues. This CDR3 is CSVTGDPNTGELFF. The CDR3 DNA reads TGCAGCGTTACGGGGGACCCTAACACCGGGGAGCTGTTTTTT.

This chain links TRBV18 with TRBJ1-2; 10 bases fit TRBD1. Germline lookup yields CDR1 KGHSH and CDR2 LQKENI. V dropped 10 bases and J dropped 7; count of bases not matched to a gene: 15. The CDR3 runs to 15 residues. CDR3 nucleotide sequence: TGTGCCACCCTATTTCTGACAGGGGGCTTCTCTGGCTACACCTTC. Its translation: CATLFLTGGFSGYTF.

The rearrangement links TRBV5-6 to TRBJ2-7; tentative D call: TRBD1 (5 bases). From germline, CDR1 is SGHDT and CDR2 YYEEEE. This CDR3 region has 15 residues. The V end lost 4 bases, the J end lost 0 bases, and 14 bases lay between the germline ends. In DNA form, the CDR3 reads TGTGCCAGCAGCCACCAGGGCGCAAACTCCTACGAGCAGTACTTC. Its protein is CASSHQGANSYEQYF.

V and J are TRBV6-1 and TRBJ2-3, with TRBD2 identical over 8 bases. This CDR3 has 15 residues. V lost 4 bases and J lost 2; bases outside the gene matches: 5. The germline CDR1 and CDR2 sequences are MNHNS and SASEGT. CDR3 coding DNA: TGTGCCAGCAGTGGTTTTAGCGGGGACACAGATACGCAGTATTTT. As protein: CASSGFSGDTDTQYF.

The J gene is TRBJ1-1, the V gene TRBV11-3; D unresolved. CDR1 is SGHNT and CDR2 is YENEEA in the germline V gene. Trimming removed 5 bases at V and 1 base at J, with 8 bases between. The CDR3 loop spans 13 amino acids. CDR3 sequence reads: CASSPLGNTEAFF. The CDR3 nucleotides are TGTGCCAGCAGCCCTCTAGGGAACACTGAAGCTTTCTTT.

This clone has just one count. The chain recombines TRBV2 with TRBJ2-1; 12 bases are a match to TRBD1. With V trimmed by 6 bases and J by 13 bases, 13 bases remained unmatched. Looked up from germline, CDR1 is SNHLY and CDR2 is FYNNEI. This CDR3 has 15 amino acids. CDR3 region: CASRGQGATQANQFF. The CDR3 nucleotides read TGTGCCAGCAGGGGACAGGGGGCCACCCAGGCCAATCAGTTCTTC.

This clone was recorded once. The chain has TRBV27 and TRBJ1-2, with a possible D match to TRBD1 (6 bases). The germline V gene encodes CDR1 MNHEY and CDR2 SMNVEV (reference sequence). Trimming cost V 7 bases and J 3 bases, with 18 bases left between them. The CDR3 is 15 amino acids. The CDR3 region is CASTSEGGGYYGYTF. The CDR3 DNA sequence: TGTGCCAGCACCTCCGAGGGAGGGGGATACTATGGCTACACCTTC.